What follows are 28 T cell receptor beta chains derived from one specimen sequenced in a study of blood T cell repertoires in COVID-19. Data came from immunoSEQ multiplex PCR; TCRdb stores just in-frame clones and leaves some out. The sample comprises around 120,000 clones, roughly 80% of which are singletons, and 2.5% to 3% rests with the top ten. Sequencing was carried out using peripheral blood. The source is a man aged 50 or older with acute or convalescent COVID-19.

The rearrangement links TRBV7-2 to TRBJ2-2; 7 bases are a match to TRBD1. Germline V gene data show CDR1 as SGHTA and CDR2 as FQGNSA. J lost 9 bases, V lost 4 bases, and 8 bases had no gene match. The CDR3 contains 14 residues. The DNA for the CDR3 is TGTGCCAGCAGCTACAGCACGGGACAGCGGGAGCTGTTTTTT. Amino acid sequence: CASSYSTGQRELFF.

The count of this clone is one. The V and J genes are TRBV27 and TRBJ2-5; 7 bases fit TRBD1. The CDR3 contains 13 residues. V trimming: 6 bases; J trimming: 3 bases; junction bases outside the gene matches: 4. Looked up from germline, CDR1 is MNHEY and CDR2 is SMNVEV (reference sequence). CDR3 protein: CASRRDSEETQYF. CDR3 bases: TGTGCCAGCAGGAGGGACAGCGAAGAGACCCAGTACTTC.

The rearrangement links TRBV6-5 to TRBJ2-1, with TRBD2 matching over 9 bases. The germline CDR1 and CDR2 sequences are MNHEY and SVGAGI. This CDR3 has 15 residues. Trimming took 6 bases from V and 6 from J; bases not matched to a gene: 9. CDR3 nucleotide sequence: TGTGCCAGCAGACCGGCTGGCGGGAGGGCCAATGAGCAGTTCTTC. It is translated as CASRPAGGRANEQFF.

V usage is TRBV5-1 and J usage is TRBJ1-6; TRBD1 matches 8 bases. V was pared by 0 bases and J by 2 bases, with 1 base of the junction left unmatched. From germline, CDR1 is SGHRS and CDR2 YFSETQ. The CDR3 is 16 residues long. The CDR3 protein is CASSLEDRAYNSPLHF. For the CDR3, the DNA is TGCGCCAGCAGCTTGGAGGACAGGGCCTATAATTCACCCCTCCACTTT.

This CDR3 reads CASSYPRGPRNGYTF. DNA of the CDR3: TGTGCCAGCAGTTACCCCAGGGGGCCTCGAAATGGCTACACCTTC. The chain uses TRBV7-9 and TRBJ1-2; 8 bases align to TRBD1. Germline CDR1 and CDR2: SEHNR and FQNEAQ (reference sequence). J gave up 6 bases and V 6 bases, and 12 bases lay outside the gene matches. The CDR3 is made up of 15 amino acids.

The rearrangement links TRBV2 to TRBJ2-1, with TRBD2 matching 11 bases. The CDR3 spans 16 residues. Germline lookup yields CDR1 SNHLY and CDR2 FYNNEI. V trimming: 8 bases; J trimming: 5 bases; junction bases outside the gene matches: 11. The CDR3 sequence is CASPGLAGSWNNEQFF. CDR3 in DNA: TGTGCCAGCCCTGGACTAGCGGGTTCCTGGAACAATGAGCAGTTCTTC.

The chain employs TRBV28 and TRBJ2-1; 12 bases map to TRBD2. The germline V gene has CDR1 MDHEN and CDR2 SYDVKM. J was trimmed by 7 bases and V by 2 bases; bases with no gene match: 12. The CDR3 has 18 residues. CDR3 region: CASSLLRTSGVNGNEQFF. The CDR3 DNA follows: TGTGCCAGCAGTTTACTCCGGACTAGCGGGGTTAATGGGAATGAGCAGTTCTTC. Full variable domain (remainder filled in from reference TRBV28 and TRBJ2-1): DVKVTQSSRYLVKRTGEKVFLECVQDMDHENMFWYRQDPGLGLRLIYFSYDVKMKEKGDIPEGYSVSREKKERFSLILESASTNQTSMYLCASSLLRTSGVNGNEQFFGPGTRLTVL.

The chain combines TRBV6-2 or TRBV6-3 with TRBJ2-7; 11 bases line up with TRBD1. Germline CDR1 is MNHEY and CDR2 is SVGEGT. V lost 4 bases to trimming and J lost 2 bases; unmatched junction nucleotides: 4. The CDR3 has 15 amino acids. The CDR3 region has the DNA TGTGCCAGCAGTTTCCCGGGACAGGGGGCCTACGAGCAGTACTTC. This codes for CASSFPGQGAYEQYF.

As concerns this clone: Since a much larger clone is just one base distant, this may be a read error. The sample holds other DNA sequences that translate to the same CDR3. The rearrangement uses TRBV18 and TRBJ1-1; no clear D gene. The germline V and J ends were trimmed by 2 bases and 1 base, with 5 bases remaining between them. Per the germline V gene, CDR1 is KGHSH and CDR2 is LQKENI. The CDR3 is 13 amino acids. In DNA, the CDR3 is TGTGCCAGCTCACCAACAAGGAACACTGAAGCTTTCTTT. This sequence encodes CASSPTRNTEAFF.

In its sample, this clone was seen once. The chain uses TRBV9 and TRBJ2-5; 8 bases agree with TRBD2. Germline V gene data show CDR1 as SGDLS and CDR2 as YYNGEE. The CDR3 length is 14 residues. The J segment lost 4 bases and the V segment lost 3 bases, leaving 5 bases of the junction unmatched. This CDR3 is CASSAPAGGETQYF. CDR3 bases: TGTGCCAGCAGCGCCCCGGCGGGGGGAGAGACCCAGTACTTC.

This clone was observed once. V is TRBV9 and J is TRBJ1-3; weak D call: TRBD1 (5 bases). V lost 3 bases, J lost 0 bases, and 10 bases lay in between. Per the germline V gene, CDR1 is SGDLS and CDR2 is YYNGEE. This CDR3 has 15 residues. In DNA form, the CDR3 reads TGTGCCAGCAGCGCCCGGACAAACTCTGGAAACACCATATATTTT. Translation: CASSARTNSGNTIYF.

This clone was picked up one time. This rearrangement joins TRBV9 to TRBJ2-1, with 14 bases identical to TRBD2. This CDR3 is built from 18 residues. Germline lookup yields CDR1 SGDLS and CDR2 YYNGEE. J gave up 5 bases and V 0 bases, and 7 bases lay outside the gene matches. This chain's CDR3 is CASSVAGTSGRGDNEQFF. The DNA for the CDR3 is TGTGCCAGCAGCGTAGCTGGGACTAGCGGGAGAGGGGACAATGAGCAGTTCTTC.

This clone was recorded a few times. Other nucleotide sequences in the sample specify the same CDR3. The chain combines TRBV16 with TRBJ1-6; 8 positions agree with TRBD1. This CDR3 has 14 amino acids. Looked up from germline, CDR1 is KGHSY and CDR2 is FQNENV. Trimming cost V 4 bases and J 8 bases; bases outside gene matches: 4. The CDR3 coding sequence is TGTGCCAGCAGCCCCCGGACAGGGTATTCACCCCTCCACTTT. As protein: CASSPRTGYSPLHF.

V usage is TRBV9 and J usage is TRBJ2-1; D not certain. The V gene's germline CDR1 is SGDLS and CDR2 YYNGEE. The CDR3 covers 15 residues. V lost 4 bases and J 0 bases, leaving 11 bases between the germline ends. CDR3 amino acids: CASSSAPSSYNEQFF. The CDR3 coding sequence is TGTGCCAGCAGCTCCGCACCTAGCTCCTACAATGAGCAGTTCTTC.

The J gene is TRBJ2-2, the V gene TRBV6-4, with a tentative D call TRBD1 (5 bases). Germline V gives CDR1 MRHNA, CDR2 SNTAGT. Trimming shortened V by 7 bases and J by 2 bases, and 8 bases separated the two germline ends. This CDR3 is built from 13 residues. CDR3 in amino acids: CASKGANTGELFF. The CDR3 region has the DNA TGTGCCAGCAAAGGGGCTAACACCGGGGAGCTGTTTTTT.

This clone was recorded at least ten times. This CDR3 is CATATGVNQPQHF. CDR3 bases: TGTGCCACAGCGACAGGGGTGAATCAGCCCCAGCATTTT. The chain employs TRBV15 and TRBJ1-5; TRBD1 aligns across 8 bases. Losses at the gene ends were 9 bases for V and 4 bases for J; bases not matched to a gene: 5. Germline V CDR1 and CDR2: LNHNV, YYDKDF (reference sequence). This CDR3 has 13 residues.

J is TRBJ2-7 and V is TRBV5-1, with 9 nucleotides matching TRBD1. In germline, CDR1 is SGHRS, CDR2 YFSETQ. The CDR3 loop spans 14 amino acids. Losses at the gene ends were 7 bases for V and 3 bases for J; bases not matched to a gene: 8. CDR3 amino acids: CASGKTGGIYEQYF. CDR3 coding DNA: TGCGCCAGCGGAAAGACAGGGGGTATCTACGAGCAGTACTTC.

The chain is built from TRBV11-2 and TRBJ2-5; possibly TRBD1 for D (6 bases). V lost 5 bases, J lost 5 bases, and 15 bases lay in between. CDR3 size: 14 residues. Germline V CDR1 and CDR2: SGHAT, FQNNGV. The CDR3 region is CASSAGQFRETQYF. The CDR3 DNA is TGTGCCAGCAGCGCCGGACAGTTTCGGGAGACCCAGTACTTC.

This rearrangement joins TRBV4-2 to TRBJ2-5; TRBD1 agrees at 7 bases. The CDR3 has 15 amino acids. Germline V CDR1 and CDR2: LGHNA, YNFKEQ. Germline trimming cut 3 bases from V and 5 bases from J; bases unmatched to any gene: 9. The CDR3 bases are TGTGCCAGCAGCCAGGCCCAGACAGGGTCCGAGACCCAGTACTTC. Its protein product is CASSQAQTGSETQYF.

J is TRBJ2-7 and V is TRBV28; a weak D match, TRBD2 (5 bases). This CDR3 is 13 amino acids long. V lost 7 bases to trimming and J lost 7 bases, with 17 bases between them. CDR1 MDHEN and CDR2 SYDVKM come from the germline V gene. CDR3 sequence (DNA): TGTGCCAGCACCCCAGGTGCGGGCAGTGAGCAGTACTTC. As protein: CASTPGAGSEQYF.

In this sample, this clone turned up once. The V call is TRBV28, the J call TRBJ1-4; D gene unclear. In germline, CDR1 is MDHEN, CDR2 SYDVKM. This CDR3 comprises 14 residues. Trimming took 3 bases from V and 7 from J, leaving 12 bases between them. The CDR3 coding sequence is TGTGCCAGCAGTTTTGGAGGAAGGAGTGAAAAACTGTTTTTT. Residues: CASSFGGRSEKLFF.

The chain is built from TRBV18 and TRBJ2-7; the match to TRBD2 covers 11 bases. V gave up 0 bases and J gave up 6 bases; unmatched junction bases: 7. Per germline, CDR1 KGHSH and CDR2 LQKENI. The CDR3 extends over 16 amino acids. CDR3 DNA sequence: TGTGCCAGCTCACCACCATCCGGACTAGCGGGTGCCGAGCAGTACTTC. Translated, it gives CASSPPSGLAGAEQYF.

The chain uses TRBV20-1 and TRBJ1-2, with a possible D match to TRBD1 (6 bases). The V and J ends lost 6 bases and 8 bases respectively, with 10 bases between them. Germline loops: CDR1 DFQATT, CDR2 SNEGSKA (reference sequence). The CDR3 contains 10 residues. The chain's CDR3 is CSAGARGYTF. CDR3 coding DNA: TGCAGTGCGGGGGCGCGGGGCTACACCTTC.

The chain has TRBV27 and TRBJ1-6; D remains ambiguous. Per germline, CDR1 MNHEY and CDR2 SMNVEV (reference sequence). This CDR3 is built from 13 residues. Between the trimmed V and J ends, which lost 3 bases and 9 bases, there was a span of 9 bases. The CDR3 DNA is TGTGCCAGCAGTTTGGACTCCCTTTCACCCCTCCACTTT. Encoded protein: CASSLDSLSPLHF.

The V call is TRBV5-4, the J call TRBJ2-5; 14 bases map to TRBD2. Per germline, CDR1 SGHNT and CDR2 YYREEE (reference sequence). The CDR3 spans 15 residues. Trimming removed 4 bases from V and 7 bases from J; junction bases left unmatched: 6. The CDR3: CASSRGTSGGGTQYF. The DNA for the CDR3 is TGTGCCAGCAGCCGCGGGACTAGCGGGGGCGGGACCCAGTACTTC.

The J gene is TRBJ2-7, the V gene TRBV21-1; no check of the table's D call, TRBD2, against the DNA was made. TRBV21-1 corresponds to a pseudogene. This CDR3 region has 13 residues. CDR3 amino acids: CASSDGGIYEQYF. The CDR3 nucleotides are TGTGCCAGCAGCGACGGGGGGATCTACGAGCAGTACTTC.

This clone was found a few times. V usage is TRBV7-9 and J usage is TRBJ2-7; no definite D call. Between the trimmed V and J ends, which lost 5 bases and 2 bases, there was a span of 10 bases. CDR1 SEHNR and CDR2 FQNEAQ come from the germline V gene (reference sequence). This CDR3 comprises 13 residues. CDR3 loop: CASSNLVAYEQYF. Written as DNA, the CDR3 is TGTGCCAGCAGCAACCTAGTCGCCTACGAGCAGTACTTC.

The chain recombines TRBV14 with TRBJ1-2; TRBD1 matches 12 bases. The CDR3 is 17 residues long. The V gene's germline CDR1 is SGHDN and CDR2 FVKESK. J was trimmed by 4 bases and V by 1 base; bases with no gene match: 7. CDR3 DNA sequence: TGTGCCAGCAGCCAAGCCCGGGACAGGGGGCGCGGCTATGGCTACACCTTC. Translation gives CASSQARDRGRGYGYTF.